This T cell receptor beta chain derives from a study of Tregs in tolerant kidney transplant recipients. Whole-study results and caveats: For some patients, primers changed over time, blocking nucleotide-level comparison.

Trimming pared 5 bases from V and 4 bases from J, leaving 9 bases between. Germline V gene sequence: CDR1 SEHNR, CDR2 FQNEAQ (reference sequence). The CDR3 is 13 residues long. In the case of this clone: Its antigen is still unknown.

Mixed chimerism was transient after nonmyeloablative marrow transplants from related graft donors. Assay used: immunoSEQ multiplex PCR; TCRdb lists only in-frame clones, some missing. The repertoire holds about 50,000 clones, roughly 90% seen once, with roughly 15% in the top ten. The chain joins TRBV7-9 to TRBJ2-1, with D unresolved. The receptor's source is a human patient who received a combined kidney and bone marrow transplant. The graft donor may be the source of some T cells. The sample was CD8+ T cells from blood (PBMCs), taken 12 months after the transplant. The CDR3 sequence is CASSLPRYNEQFF. The CDR3 coding sequence is TGTGCCAGCAGCCTACCGCGGTACAATGAGCAGTTCTTC.